This T cell receptor beta chain was identified during a study of cytomegalovirus exposure and HLA in healthy donors. Study-level information: Among roughly 180 million T cells, an earlier analysis found roughly 110 million unique TCR beta sequences. Study-level results: Within a later analysis, the majority of CMV-associated TCR beta chains appeared HLA-restricted. Presence/absence analyses assumed roughly uniform sequencing depth across donors.

It was healthy bone marrow donors who served as donors. PCR used 60 Vbeta primers and 13 Jbeta primers. Repertoires were generated with immunoSEQ multiplex PCR, while TCRdb's copy carries only in-frame clones and drops some. The sample carries 110,000 to 150,000 clones, 70% recorded once. This clone was seen only a few times. Its target is not known. The V and J ends lost 0 bases and 2 bases respectively, with 9 bases between them. Germline V gives CDR1 SGHNT, CDR2 YYREEE (reference sequence). CDR3 length equals 14 residues. This sequence was found in an older woman in good health and CMV-seropositive. This rearrangement joins TRBV5-4 to TRBJ2-7; weak D call: TRBD1 (5 bases). Source material: PBMCs. In DNA, the CDR3 is TGTGCCAGCAGCTTGGATCAGGGCCCCTACGAGCAGTACTTC. Translated, it gives CASSLDQGPYEQYF.